One and the same sample provided the 26 T cell receptor beta chains below, sequenced in a study of T cells in Graves' hyperthyroidism and ophthalmopathy. Amplification of TCR beta CDR3 regions was performed using RNA transcripts as template. First-round RT-PCR with HTBI primers amplified the TCR CDR3 region. Via MiXCR, TCRdb re-called the multiplex PCR reads, giving one row per CDR3 protein. The table records 45,000 to 55,000 distinct CDR3 sequences, roughly 51% of them present only once. The specimen sequenced was peripheral blood or thyroid tissue (not recorded which). The source is a man aged 18 to 35 with Graves' hyperthyroidism.

This chain joins TRBV20-1 and TRBJ1-5, with TRBD1 identical over 9 bases. V lost 6 bases, J lost 2 bases, and 8 bases stayed unmatched. The CDR3 consists of 15 residues. Germline loops: CDR1 DFQATT, CDR2 SNEGSKA (reference sequence). The CDR3 DNA follows: TGCAGTGCCGGGACAGGGCTACGTGGCAATCAGCCCCAGCATTTT. Protein product: CSAGTGLRGNQPQHF.

This clonotype was detected many times. The chain uses TRBV20-1 and TRBJ1-5; 7 bases match TRBD1. V lost 1 base, J lost 1 base, and 10 bases stayed unmatched. Per germline, CDR1 DFQATT and CDR2 SNEGSKA (reference sequence). The CDR3 totals 17 residues. For the CDR3, the DNA is TGCAGTGCTAGAGCTAGACAGGGAATTTTGAGCAATCAGCCCCAGCATTTT. Amino acid sequence: CSARARQGILSNQPQHF.

In this sample, this clonotype turned up many times. The chain recombines TRBV29-1 with TRBJ2-7, with TRBD1 matching 8 bases. Germline V CDR1 and CDR2: SQVTM, ANQGSEA. This CDR3 spans 13 amino acids. V shed 6 bases and J 3 bases; nucleotides not matched to a gene: 7. This CDR3 is CSVAGTGYYEQYF. CDR3 sequence (DNA): TGCAGCGTCGCCGGGACAGGTTACTACGAGCAGTACTTC.

This chain links TRBV29-1 with TRBJ2-7, with 9 nucleotides matching TRBD2. V lost 6 bases and J lost 10; bases outside the gene matches: 7. The CDR3 has 11 amino acids. In germline, CDR1 is SQVTM, CDR2 ANQGSEA. DNA of the CDR3: TGCAGCGTCGCGGGAGGGCCTTTCCAGTACTTC. Amino acid sequence: CSVAGGPFQYF.

The genes are TRBV2 and TRBJ1-2, with TRBD1 identical over 8 bases. The CDR3 covers 13 residues. Looked up from germline, CDR1 is SNHLY and CDR2 is FYNNEI. The V segment lost 6 bases and the J segment 5 bases; nucleotides outside the gene matches: 5. This CDR3 is CASSAGTGYGYTF. CDR3 sequence (DNA): TGTGCCAGCAGCGCCGGGACAGGATATGGCTACACCTTC.

About this clonotype itself: At one boundary the junction diverges from the germline segment, which might be a read error. The V and J genes are TRBV9 and TRBJ1-2; 10 bases map to TRBD1. Germline assignment: CDR1 SGDLS and CDR2 YYNGEE. The length of the CDR3 is 19 residues. Here the CDR3 DNA reads TGTGCCAGCAGCGAGAGTTCCGGGACAGGGGATAAAAGGGCCTATGGCCACACCTTC. It yields the protein CASSESSGTGDKRAYGHTF.

CDR3 DNA: TGCAGTGCTAGGAAGGGGGGACAGGGGTTCTCTGAGCAGTTCTTC. It codes for CSARKGGQGFSEQFF. The V and J genes are TRBV20-1 and TRBJ2-1; 10 positions match TRBD1. V lost 3 bases, J lost 9 bases, and 11 bases stayed unmatched. The CDR3 runs to 15 residues. The germline V gene encodes CDR1 DFQATT and CDR2 SNEGSKA (reference sequence).

This clonotype occurred many times. The rearrangement joins TRBV2 to TRBJ1-2, with TRBD1 matching 7 bases. Trimming took 6 bases from V and 3 from J; bases not matched to a gene: 10. Germline loops: CDR1 SNHLY, CDR2 FYNNEI. The CDR3 is 15 residues long. The CDR3 loop reads CASRIQGQSHYGYTF. The DNA of the CDR3 is TGTGCCAGCAGGATCCAGGGACAGTCTCACTATGGCTACACCTTC.

Of note for this clonotype: Mismatch with germline at one junction end may stem from a read error. This chain connects TRBV19 to TRBJ2-4; 7 nucleotides agree with TRBD2. Germline lookup yields CDR1 LNHDA and CDR2 SQIVND (reference sequence). The CDR3 consists of 17 residues. CDR3 nucleotide sequence: TGTGCCAGTAGTGCGGTCTCGAGCGGGGTAGCCAAAAACATTCAGTGCTTC. Translated: CASSAVSSGVAKNIQCF.

This clonotype has at least ten counts. The chain combines TRBV28 with TRBJ1-1, with no clear D. Trimming removed 6 bases from V and 5 bases from J, with 10 bases in between. The V gene's germline CDR1 is MDHEN and CDR2 SYDVKM. There are 12 residues in the CDR3. The CDR3 sequence: CASSDSWTEAFF. The CDR3 coding sequence is TGTGCCAGCAGCGATAGTTGGACTGAAGCTTTCTTT. The full variable domain, rest sourced from reference TRBV28 and TRBJ1-1, is DVKVTQSSRYLVKRTGEKVFLECVQDMDHENMFWYRQDPGLGLRLIYFSYDVKMKEKGDIPEGYSVSREKKERFSLILESASTNQTSMYLCASSDSWTEAFFGQGTRLTVV.

This clonotype came up a few times. V gene TRBV28 combines with J gene TRBJ1-5; a possible D gene is TRBD1 (6 bases). Trimming took off 6 bases at V and 0 bases at J, with 24 bases between the two ends. The germline CDR1 and CDR2 sequences are MDHEN and SYDVKM. The CDR3 is made up of 19 amino acids. CDR3 protein: CASSYFDPGAPYSNQPQHF. The CDR3 DNA follows: TGTGCCAGCAGCTATTTTGACCCGGGGGCACCGTATAGCAATCAGCCCCAGCATTTT.

Here the CDR3 DNA reads TGCGCCAGCACTACGACAGGGAGAAATCAGCCCCAGCATTTT. Translated: CASTTTGRNQPQHF. The V and J genes are TRBV10-2 and TRBJ1-5; TRBD1 aligns across 7 bases. Trimming removed 7 bases from V and 4 bases from J; junction bases left unmatched: 7. CDR1 and CDR2 (germline): WSHSY, SAAADI. This CDR3 is built from 14 residues.

This clonotype was seen a few times. The chain recombines TRBV5-1 with TRBJ1-1, with a possible D match to TRBD1 (5 bases). The germline gives CDR1 SGHRS, CDR2 YFSETQ. The CDR3 length is 11 residues. The ends were cut back, 2 bases at V and 7 bases at J, with 6 bases in the middle. This CDR3 reads CASSFGGEAFF. The CDR3 nucleotides read TGCGCCAGCAGCTTTGGGGGTGAAGCTTTCTTT.

The chain carries TRBV10-3 and TRBJ2-7, with D perhaps matching TRBD2 (5 bases). Germline loops: CDR1 ENHRY, CDR2 SYGVKD. The CDR3 is 13 residues long. The germline V and J ends were trimmed by 3 bases and 1 base, with 7 bases remaining between them. DNA for the CDR3: TGTGCCATCAGTGATCTAGCTTCCTACGAGCAGTACTTC. This encodes CAISDLASYEQYF.

Details on this clonotype: Just one base apart from a much larger clone, this may be a read error. This rearrangement joins TRBV10-1 to TRBJ2-7; tentatively, D is TRBD1 (6 bases). The CDR3 covers 14 residues. CDR1 and CDR2 from the germline V gene are WNHNN and SYGVQD (reference sequence). The CDR3 is CASREEDSSYEQCF. Here the CDR3 DNA reads TGCGCCAGCAGAGAGGAGGACAGCTCCTACGAGCAGTGCTTC.

This clonotype was observed many times. The genes are TRBV10-3 and TRBJ2-7; 7 bases map to TRBD2. Trimming took 6 bases from V and 5 from J; bases not matched to a gene: 13. Per germline, CDR1 ENHRY and CDR2 SYGVKD. The CDR3 consists of 15 residues. Here the CDR3 DNA reads TGTGCCATCAGGTTTGGGGGGGGGACTGGCAACGAGCAGTACTTC. It yields the protein CAIRFGGGTGNEQYF.

The V call is TRBV29-1, the J call TRBJ1-2; 8 positions agree with TRBD1. The CDR3 runs to 13 residues. Per germline, CDR1 SQVTM and CDR2 ANQGSEA. The V and J ends lost 2 bases and 6 bases, in that order; junction bases with no gene match: 5. This CDR3 is CSVEWQGANGYTF. In DNA, the CDR3 is TGCAGCGTTGAATGGCAGGGGGCTAATGGCTACACCTTC.

The gene calls are TRBV24-1 and TRBJ2-2; D assignment may be TRBD1 or TRBD2 (5 bases each). This CDR3 is built from 13 residues. Per the germline V gene, CDR1 is KGHDR and CDR2 is SFDVKD. The germline V and J ends were trimmed by 9 bases and 0 bases, with 7 bases remaining between them. CDR3 region: CATEGTNTGELFF. CDR3 coding DNA: TGTGCCACCGAGGGGACGAACACCGGGGAGCTGTTTTTT.

V and J are TRBV20-1 and TRBJ2-2; 9 bases fit TRBD2. The CDR3 consists of 15 residues. CDR1 DFQATT and CDR2 SNEGSKA come from the germline V gene (reference sequence). V was pared by 5 bases and J by 5 bases, with 9 bases of the junction left unmatched. The CDR3 loop is CSAARRGGYTGELFF. CDR3 in DNA: TGCAGTGCTGCGCGGCGGGGGGGTTATACCGGGGAGCTGTTTTTT.

This clonotype was detected many times. V usage is TRBV6-1 and J usage is TRBJ2-7; 10 nucleotides align to TRBD1. There are 15 residues in the CDR3. Trimming at V came to 4 bases and at J to 2 bases, leaving 5 bases not matched to a gene. Per the germline V gene, CDR1 is MNHNS and CDR2 is SASEGT. CDR3 nucleotides: TGTGCCAGCAGTGCTTCCGGGACAGGGGCCTACGAGCAGTACTTC. Protein sequence: CASSASGTGAYEQYF.

The J gene is TRBJ2-5, the V gene TRBV15; weak D call: TRBD2 (7 bases). In germline, CDR1 is LNHNV, CDR2 YYDKDF (reference sequence). The CDR3 sequence is 15 residues long. The V and J ends lost 3 bases and 5 bases respectively, with 16 bases between them. The CDR3, as DNA: TGTGCCACCAGCAGGAGGGGGGGGTCGTACGAGACCCAGTACTTC. Translated, it gives CATSRRGGSYETQYF. Full variable domain (rest looked up from reference TRBV15 and TRBJ2-5): DAMVIQNPRYQVTQFGKPVTLSCSQTLNHNVMYWYQQKSSQAPKLLFHYYDKDFNNEADTPDNFQSRRPNTSFCFLDIRSPGLGDTAMYLCATSRRGGSYETQYFGPGTRLLVL.

There are many counts of this clonotype. The V call is TRBV20-1, the J call TRBJ2-3; D is unresolved. V gave up 3 bases and J gave up 0 bases, with 4 bases separating them. The germline V gene has CDR1 DFQATT and CDR2 SNEGSKA (reference sequence). The CDR3 contains 12 residues. The CDR3 coding sequence is TGCAGTGCTAGTGCTAGCACAGATACGCAGTATTTT. It encodes CSASASTDTQYF.

The J gene is TRBJ1-1, the V gene TRBV10-3, with TRBD1 as a possible D gene (6 bases). This CDR3 has 14 amino acids. V was trimmed by 8 bases and J by 5 bases, leaving 18 bases between them. CDR1 and CDR2 (germline): ENHRY, SYGVKD. DNA of the CDR3: TGTGCCATCTCTCCCAGCGGGGGCAAAACTGAAGCTTTCTTT. Protein product: CAISPSGGKTEAFF.

The CDR3 coding sequence is TGTGCCAGCAGGACGGGGACAGGCGCAACTAATGAAAAACTGTTTTTT. Amino acids: CASRTGTGATNEKLFF. The chain recombines TRBV2 with TRBJ1-4, with 8 bases lining up with TRBD1. The CDR3 is made up of 16 amino acids. V gave up 6 bases and J gave up 0 bases; unmatched junction bases: 6. Looked up from germline, CDR1 is SNHLY and CDR2 is FYNNEI.

Many counts were recorded for this clonotype. V usage is TRBV2 and J usage is TRBJ1-5; D uncertain. Germline CDR1 and CDR2: SNHLY and FYNNEI. This CDR3 is 16 amino acids long. V dropped 0 bases and J dropped 3 bases, with 12 bases sitting between them. The DNA for the CDR3 is TGTGCCAGCAGTGAAGCGCTTCTGGGGAACAATCAGCCCCAGCATTTT. Its translation is CASSEALLGNNQPQHF.

This chain links TRBV15 with TRBJ1-4; D gene unclear. Germline CDR1 and CDR2: LNHNV and YYDKDF (reference sequence). V was cut by 1 base and J by 13 bases, with 10 bases left in between. This CDR3 region has 12 residues. Here the CDR3 reads CATSRVNQPLFF. In DNA form, the CDR3 reads TGTGCCACCAGCAGAGTTAACCAGCCACTGTTTTTT.